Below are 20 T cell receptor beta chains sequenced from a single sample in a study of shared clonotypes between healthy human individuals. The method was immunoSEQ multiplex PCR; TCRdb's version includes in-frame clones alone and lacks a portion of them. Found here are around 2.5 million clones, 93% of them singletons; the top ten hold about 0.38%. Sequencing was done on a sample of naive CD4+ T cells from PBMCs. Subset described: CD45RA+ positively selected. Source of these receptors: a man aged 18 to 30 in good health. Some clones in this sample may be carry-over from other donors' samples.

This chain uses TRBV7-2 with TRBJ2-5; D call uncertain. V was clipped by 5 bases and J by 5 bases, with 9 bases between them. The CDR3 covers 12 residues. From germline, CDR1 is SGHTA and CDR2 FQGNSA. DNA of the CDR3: TGTGCCAGCAGCCAAGCTCTGGAGACCCAGTACTTC. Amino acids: CASSQALETQYF.

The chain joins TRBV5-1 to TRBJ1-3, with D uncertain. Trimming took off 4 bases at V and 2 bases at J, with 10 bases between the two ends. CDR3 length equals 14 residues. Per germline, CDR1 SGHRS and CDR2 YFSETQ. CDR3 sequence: CASSRGSPGNTIYF. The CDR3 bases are TGCGCCAGCAGCCGCGGGTCGCCTGGAAACACCATATATTTT.

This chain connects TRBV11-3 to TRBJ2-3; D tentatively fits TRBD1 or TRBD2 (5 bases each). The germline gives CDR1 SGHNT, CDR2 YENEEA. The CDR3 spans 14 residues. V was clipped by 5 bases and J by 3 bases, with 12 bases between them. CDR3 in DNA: TGTGCCAGCAGCCCCGGATGGGGGACAGATACGCAGTATTTT. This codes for CASSPGWGTDTQYF.

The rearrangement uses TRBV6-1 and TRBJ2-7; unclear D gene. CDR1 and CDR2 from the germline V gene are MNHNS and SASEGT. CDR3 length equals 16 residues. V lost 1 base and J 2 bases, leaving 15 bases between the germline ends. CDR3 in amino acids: CASSEVGHPDPYEQYF. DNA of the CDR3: TGTGCCAGCAGTGAAGTTGGTCATCCGGACCCCTACGAGCAGTACTTC.

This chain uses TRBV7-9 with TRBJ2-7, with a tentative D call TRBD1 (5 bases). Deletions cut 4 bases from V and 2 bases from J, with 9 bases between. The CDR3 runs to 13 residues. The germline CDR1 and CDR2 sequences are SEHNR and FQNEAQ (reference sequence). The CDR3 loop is CASSSLQAYEQYF. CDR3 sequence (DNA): TGTGCCAGCAGCTCCCTACAGGCCTACGAGCAGTACTTC. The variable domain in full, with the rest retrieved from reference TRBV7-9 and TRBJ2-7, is DTGVSQNPRHKITKRGQNVTFRCDPISEHNRLYWYRQTLGQGPEFLTYFQNEAQLEKSRLLSDRFSAERPKGSFSTLEIQRTEQGDSAMYLCASSSLQAYEQYFGPGTRLTVT.

The CDR3 reads CASSLGRGVDTEAFF. CDR3 DNA: TGCGCCAGCAGCTTGGGGCGAGGGGTCGACACTGAAGCTTTCTTT. The chain joins TRBV5-1 to TRBJ1-1; D might be TRBD1 (5 bases). CDR3 length: 15 amino acids. The germline V gene has CDR1 SGHRS and CDR2 YFSETQ. The germline V and J ends were trimmed by 0 bases and 3 bases, with 12 bases remaining between them.

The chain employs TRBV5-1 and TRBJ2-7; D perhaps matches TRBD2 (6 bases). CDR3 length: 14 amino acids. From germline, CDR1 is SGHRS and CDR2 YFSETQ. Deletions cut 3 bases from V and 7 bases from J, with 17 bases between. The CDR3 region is CASSSTGRREEQYF. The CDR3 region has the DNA TGCGCCAGCAGCTCGACCGGGAGACGGGAAGAGCAGTACTTC.

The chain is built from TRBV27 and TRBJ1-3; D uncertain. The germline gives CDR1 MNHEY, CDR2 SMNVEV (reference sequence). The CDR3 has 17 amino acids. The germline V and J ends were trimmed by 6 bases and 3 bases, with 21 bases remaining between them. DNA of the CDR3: TGTGCCAGCAGCAGAAGAGTCCGAGGGAGGCTTGGAAACACCATATATTTT. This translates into CASSRRVRGRLGNTIYF.

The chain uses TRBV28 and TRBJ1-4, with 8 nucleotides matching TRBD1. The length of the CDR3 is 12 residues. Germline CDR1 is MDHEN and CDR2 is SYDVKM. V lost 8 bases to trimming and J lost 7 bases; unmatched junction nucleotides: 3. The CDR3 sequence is CASRTGREKLFF. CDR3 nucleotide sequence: TGTGCCAGCCGGACAGGGCGTGAAAAACTGTTTTTT.

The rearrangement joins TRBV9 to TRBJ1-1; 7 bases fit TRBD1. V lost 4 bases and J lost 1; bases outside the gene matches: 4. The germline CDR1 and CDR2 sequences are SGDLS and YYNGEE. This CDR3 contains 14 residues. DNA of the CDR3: TGTGCCAGCAGCTCCCAGGGGGGGAACACTGAAGCTTTCTTT. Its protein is CASSSQGGNTEAFF.

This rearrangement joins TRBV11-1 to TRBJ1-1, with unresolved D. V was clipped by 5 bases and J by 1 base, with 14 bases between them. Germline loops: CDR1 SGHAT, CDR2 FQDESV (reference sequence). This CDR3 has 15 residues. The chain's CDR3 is CASSLSRTGNTEAFF. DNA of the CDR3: TGTGCCAGCAGCCTATCCCGGACGGGGAACACTGAAGCTTTCTTT. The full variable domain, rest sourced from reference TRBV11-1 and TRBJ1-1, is EAEVAQSPRYKITEKSQAVAFWCDPISGHATLYWYRQILGQGPELLVQFQDESVVDDSQLPKDRFSAERLKGVDSTLKIQPAELGDSAMYLCASSLSRTGNTEAFFGQGTRLTVV.

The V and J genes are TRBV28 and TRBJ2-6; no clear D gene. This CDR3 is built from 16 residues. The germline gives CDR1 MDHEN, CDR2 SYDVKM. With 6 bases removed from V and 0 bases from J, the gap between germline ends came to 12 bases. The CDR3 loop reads CASSGLKLSGANVLTF. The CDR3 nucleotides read TGTGCCAGCAGCGGGCTAAAGCTCTCTGGGGCCAACGTCCTGACTTTC.

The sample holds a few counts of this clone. The CDR3 is CSASRSGPELFF. The CDR3 DNA is TGCAGCGCCTCCAGGTCCGGACCTGAACTGTTTTTT. The chain couples TRBV29-1 to TRBJ1-4; D is uncertain. CDR1 SQVTM and CDR2 ANQGSEA come from the germline V gene. Trimming removed 7 bases from V and 12 bases from J, with 18 bases in between. The CDR3 is 12 amino acids.

The DNA for the CDR3 is TGTGCCAGCAGCCCAGACAGGGGGGTAACCTACGAGCAGTACTTC. It codes for CASSPDRGVTYEQYF. The chain uses TRBV7-2 and TRBJ2-7, with 9 nucleotides matching TRBD1. V shed 5 bases, J shed 2 bases, and the junction held 7 bases outside the gene matches. Germline CDR1 and CDR2: SGHTA and FQGNSA. This CDR3 region has 15 residues.

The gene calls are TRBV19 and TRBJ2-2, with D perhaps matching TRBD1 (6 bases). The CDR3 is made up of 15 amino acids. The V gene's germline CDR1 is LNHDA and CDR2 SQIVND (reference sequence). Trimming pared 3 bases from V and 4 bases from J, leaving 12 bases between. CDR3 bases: TGTGCCAGTAGTATGCGGACAGTGGGCACCGGGGAGCTGTTTTTT. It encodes CASSMRTVGTGELFF.

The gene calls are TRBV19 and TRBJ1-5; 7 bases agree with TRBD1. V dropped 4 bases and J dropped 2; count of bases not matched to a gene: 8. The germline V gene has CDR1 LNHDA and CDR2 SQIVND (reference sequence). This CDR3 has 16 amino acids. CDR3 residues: CASSTRTGRGNQPQHF. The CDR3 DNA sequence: TGTGCCAGTAGTACAAGGACAGGAAGAGGCAATCAGCCCCAGCATTTT.

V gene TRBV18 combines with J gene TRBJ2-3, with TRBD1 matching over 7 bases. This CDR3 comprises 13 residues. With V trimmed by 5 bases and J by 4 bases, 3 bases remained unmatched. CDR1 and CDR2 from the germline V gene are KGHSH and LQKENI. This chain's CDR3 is CASSGQAPDTQYF. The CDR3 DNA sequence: TGTGCCAGCTCAGGACAGGCCCCAGATACGCAGTATTTT.

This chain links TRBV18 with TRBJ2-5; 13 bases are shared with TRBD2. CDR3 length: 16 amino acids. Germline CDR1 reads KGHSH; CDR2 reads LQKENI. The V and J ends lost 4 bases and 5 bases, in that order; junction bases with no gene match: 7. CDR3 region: CASSRRTSGSGETQYF. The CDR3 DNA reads TGTGCCAGCTCACGGCGGACTAGCGGGAGCGGTGAGACCCAGTACTTC. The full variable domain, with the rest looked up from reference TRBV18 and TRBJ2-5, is NAGVMQNPRHLVRRRGQEARLRCSPMKGHSHVYWYRQLPEEGLKFMVYLQKENIIDESGMPKERFSAEFPKEGPSILRIQQVVRGDSAAYFCASSRRTSGSGETQYFGPGTRLLVL.

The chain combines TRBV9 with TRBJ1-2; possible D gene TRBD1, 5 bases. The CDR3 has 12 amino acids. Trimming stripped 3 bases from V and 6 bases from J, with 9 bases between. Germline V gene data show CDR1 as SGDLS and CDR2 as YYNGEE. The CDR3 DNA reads TGTGCCAGCAGCGGAACAGGAAATGGCTACACCTTC. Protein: CASSGTGNGYTF.

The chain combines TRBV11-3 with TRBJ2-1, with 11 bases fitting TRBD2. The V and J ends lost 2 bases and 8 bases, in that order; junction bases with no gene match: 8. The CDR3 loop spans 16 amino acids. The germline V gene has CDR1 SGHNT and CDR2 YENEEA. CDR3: CASSLTSSGRPHEQFF. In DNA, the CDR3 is TGTGCCAGCAGCTTAACTTCTAGCGGGAGGCCCCATGAGCAGTTCTTC.